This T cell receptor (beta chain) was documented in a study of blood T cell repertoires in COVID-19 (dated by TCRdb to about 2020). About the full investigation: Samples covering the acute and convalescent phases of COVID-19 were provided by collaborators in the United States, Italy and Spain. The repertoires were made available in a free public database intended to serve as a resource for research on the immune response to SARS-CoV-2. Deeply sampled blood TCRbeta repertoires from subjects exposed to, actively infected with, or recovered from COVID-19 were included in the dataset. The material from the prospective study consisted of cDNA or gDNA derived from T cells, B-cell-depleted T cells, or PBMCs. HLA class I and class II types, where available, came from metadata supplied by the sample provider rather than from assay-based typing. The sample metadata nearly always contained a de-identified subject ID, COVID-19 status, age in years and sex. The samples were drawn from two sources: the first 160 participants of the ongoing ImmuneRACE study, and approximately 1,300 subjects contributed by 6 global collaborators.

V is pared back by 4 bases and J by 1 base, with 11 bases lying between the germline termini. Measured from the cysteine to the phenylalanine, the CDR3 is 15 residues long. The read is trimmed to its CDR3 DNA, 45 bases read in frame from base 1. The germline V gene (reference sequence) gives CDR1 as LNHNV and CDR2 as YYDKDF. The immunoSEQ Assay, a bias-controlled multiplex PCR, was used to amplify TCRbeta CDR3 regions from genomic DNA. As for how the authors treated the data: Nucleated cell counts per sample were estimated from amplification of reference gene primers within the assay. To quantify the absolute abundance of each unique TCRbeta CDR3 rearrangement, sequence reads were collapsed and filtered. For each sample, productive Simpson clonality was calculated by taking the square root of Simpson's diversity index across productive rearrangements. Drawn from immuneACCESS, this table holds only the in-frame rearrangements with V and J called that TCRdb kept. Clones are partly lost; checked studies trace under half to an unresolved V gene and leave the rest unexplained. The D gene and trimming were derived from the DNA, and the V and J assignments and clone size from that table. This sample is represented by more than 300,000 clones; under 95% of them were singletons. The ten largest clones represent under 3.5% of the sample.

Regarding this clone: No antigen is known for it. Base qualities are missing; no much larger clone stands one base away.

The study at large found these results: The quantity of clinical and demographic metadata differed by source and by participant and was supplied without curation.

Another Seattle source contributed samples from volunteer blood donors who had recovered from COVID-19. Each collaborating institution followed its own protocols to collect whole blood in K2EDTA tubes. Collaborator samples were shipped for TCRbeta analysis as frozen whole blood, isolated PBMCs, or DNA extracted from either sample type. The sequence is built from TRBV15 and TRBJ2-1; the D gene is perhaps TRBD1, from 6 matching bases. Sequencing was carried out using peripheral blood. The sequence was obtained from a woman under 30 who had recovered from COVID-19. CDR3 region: CATSKVGQSYNEQFF. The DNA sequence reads TGTGCCACCAGCAAAGTTGGACAGTCCTACAATGAGCAGTTCTTC.